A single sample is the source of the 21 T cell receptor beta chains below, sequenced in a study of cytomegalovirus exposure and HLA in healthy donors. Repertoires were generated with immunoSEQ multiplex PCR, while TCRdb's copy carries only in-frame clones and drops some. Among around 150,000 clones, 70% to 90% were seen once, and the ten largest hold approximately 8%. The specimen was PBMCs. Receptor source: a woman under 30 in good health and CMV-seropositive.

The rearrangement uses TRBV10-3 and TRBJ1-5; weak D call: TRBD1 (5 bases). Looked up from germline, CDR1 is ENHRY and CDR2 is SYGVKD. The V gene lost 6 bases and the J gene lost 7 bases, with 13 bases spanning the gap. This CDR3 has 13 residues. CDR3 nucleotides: TGTGCCATCAGGAGGCTGGCAGGGCAGCCCCAGCATTTT. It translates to CAIRRLAGQPQHF.

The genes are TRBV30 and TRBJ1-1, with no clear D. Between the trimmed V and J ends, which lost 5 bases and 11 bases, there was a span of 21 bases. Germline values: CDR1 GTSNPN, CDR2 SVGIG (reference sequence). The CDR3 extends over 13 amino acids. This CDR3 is CAWGDGIQKLAFF. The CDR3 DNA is TGTGCCTGGGGCGACGGGATACAGAAGTTGGCTTTCTTT.

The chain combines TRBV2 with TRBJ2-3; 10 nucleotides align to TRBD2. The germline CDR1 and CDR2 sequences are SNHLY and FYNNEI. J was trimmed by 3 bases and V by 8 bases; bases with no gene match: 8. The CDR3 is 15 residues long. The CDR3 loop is CASLERGGGTDTQYF. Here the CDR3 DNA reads TGTGCCAGCCTAGAGCGGGGGGGCGGGACAGATACGCAGTATTTT.

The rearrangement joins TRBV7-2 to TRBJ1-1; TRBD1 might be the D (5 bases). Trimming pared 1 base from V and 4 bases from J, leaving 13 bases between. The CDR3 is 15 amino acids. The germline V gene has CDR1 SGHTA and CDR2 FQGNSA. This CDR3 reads CASSLGVGGGTEAFF. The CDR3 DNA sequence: TGTGCCAGCAGCTTAGGAGTGGGGGGTGGCACTGAAGCTTTCTTT.

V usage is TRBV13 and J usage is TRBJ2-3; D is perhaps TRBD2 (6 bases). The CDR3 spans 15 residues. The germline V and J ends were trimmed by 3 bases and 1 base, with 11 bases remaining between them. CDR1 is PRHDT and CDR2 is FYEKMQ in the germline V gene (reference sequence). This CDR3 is CASSFESSGTDTQYF. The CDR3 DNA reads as TGTGCCAGCAGCTTTGAGTCTAGCGGCACAGATACGCAGTATTTT.

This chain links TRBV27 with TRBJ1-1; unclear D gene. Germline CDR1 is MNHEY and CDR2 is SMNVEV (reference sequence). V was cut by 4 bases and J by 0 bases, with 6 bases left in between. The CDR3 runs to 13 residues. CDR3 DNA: TGTGCCAGCAGTTCCGTAATGAACACTGAAGCTTTCTTT. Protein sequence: CASSSVMNTEAFF.

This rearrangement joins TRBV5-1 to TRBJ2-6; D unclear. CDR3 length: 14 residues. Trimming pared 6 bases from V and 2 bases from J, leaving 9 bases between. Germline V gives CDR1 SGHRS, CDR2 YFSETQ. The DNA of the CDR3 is TGCGCCAGCAAGGTGGGCACTGGGGCCAACGTCCTGACTTTC. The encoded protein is CASKVGTGANVLTF. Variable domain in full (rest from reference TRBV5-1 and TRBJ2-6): KAGVTQTPRYLIKTRGQQVTLSCSPISGHRSVSWYQQTPGQGLQFLFEYFSETQRNKGNFPGRFSGRQFSNSRSEMNVSTLELGDSALYLCASKVGTGANVLTFGAGSRLTVL.

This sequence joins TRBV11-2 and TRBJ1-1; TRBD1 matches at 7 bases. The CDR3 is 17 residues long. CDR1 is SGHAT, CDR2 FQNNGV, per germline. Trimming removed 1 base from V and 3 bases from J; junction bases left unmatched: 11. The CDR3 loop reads CASSLVQPGGPDTEAFF. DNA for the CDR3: TGTGCCAGCAGCTTAGTTCAGCCAGGGGGACCGGACACTGAAGCTTTCTTT.

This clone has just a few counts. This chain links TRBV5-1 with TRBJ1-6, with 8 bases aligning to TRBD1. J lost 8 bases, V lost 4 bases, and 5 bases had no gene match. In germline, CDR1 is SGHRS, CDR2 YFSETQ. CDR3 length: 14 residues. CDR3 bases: TGCGCCAGCAGCCTACAGGGGGAGGATTCACCCCTCCACTTT. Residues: CASSLQGEDSPLHF.

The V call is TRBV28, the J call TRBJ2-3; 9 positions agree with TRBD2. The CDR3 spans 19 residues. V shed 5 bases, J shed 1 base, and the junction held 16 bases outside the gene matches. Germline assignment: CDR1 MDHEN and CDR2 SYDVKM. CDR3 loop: CASSPRWGGRVKGTDTQYF. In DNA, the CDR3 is TGTGCCAGCAGTCCCCGTTGGGGCGGGAGGGTTAAGGGCACAGATACGCAGTATTTT.

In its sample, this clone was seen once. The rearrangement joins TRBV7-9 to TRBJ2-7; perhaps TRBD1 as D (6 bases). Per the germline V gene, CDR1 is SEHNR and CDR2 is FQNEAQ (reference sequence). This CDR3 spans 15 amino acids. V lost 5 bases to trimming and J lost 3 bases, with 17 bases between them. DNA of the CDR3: TGTGCCAGCAGCCCACGGGGCACAGGGAGCTACGAGCAGTACTTC. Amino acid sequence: CASSPRGTGSYEQYF.

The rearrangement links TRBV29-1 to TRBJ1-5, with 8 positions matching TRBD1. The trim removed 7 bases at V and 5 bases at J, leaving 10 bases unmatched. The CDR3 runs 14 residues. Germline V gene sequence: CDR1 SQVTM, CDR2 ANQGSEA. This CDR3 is CSAATGDWDQPQHF. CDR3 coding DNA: TGCAGCGCCGCGACAGGGGACTGGGATCAGCCCCAGCATTTT.

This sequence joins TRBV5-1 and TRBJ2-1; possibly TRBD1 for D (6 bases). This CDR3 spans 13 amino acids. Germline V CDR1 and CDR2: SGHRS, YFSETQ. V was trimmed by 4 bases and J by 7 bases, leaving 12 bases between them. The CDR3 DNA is TGCGCCAGCAGCCTCAAGGGGGATAATGAGCAGTTCTTC. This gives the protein CASSLKGDNEQFF.

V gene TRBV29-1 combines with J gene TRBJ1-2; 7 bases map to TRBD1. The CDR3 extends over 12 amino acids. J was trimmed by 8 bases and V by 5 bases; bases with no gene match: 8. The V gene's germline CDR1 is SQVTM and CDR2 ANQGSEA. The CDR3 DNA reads TGCAGCGTTCGAACCGGGACAGAGGGCTACACCTTC. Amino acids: CSVRTGTEGYTF.

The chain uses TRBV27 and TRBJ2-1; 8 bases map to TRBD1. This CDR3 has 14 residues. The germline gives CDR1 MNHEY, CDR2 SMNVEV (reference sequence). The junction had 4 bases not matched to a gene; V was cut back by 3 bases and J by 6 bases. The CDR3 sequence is CASSFRGRVNEQFF. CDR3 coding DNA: TGTGCCAGCAGTTTCAGGGGGCGCGTCAATGAGCAGTTCTTC.

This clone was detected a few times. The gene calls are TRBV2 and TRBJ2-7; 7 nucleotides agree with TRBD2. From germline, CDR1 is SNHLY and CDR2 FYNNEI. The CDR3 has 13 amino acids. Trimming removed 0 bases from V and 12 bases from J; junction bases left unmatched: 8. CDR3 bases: TGTGCCAGCAGTGAAGCGCTTCGACTAGCCGGGTACTTC. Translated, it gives CASSEALRLAGYF.

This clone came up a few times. In nucleotides, the CDR3 is TGCGCCAGCAGCTTGGGAGAGGGTAATTCACCCCTCCACTTT. Protein sequence: CASSLGEGNSPLHF. The gene calls are TRBV5-1 and TRBJ1-6; D gene uncertain. This CDR3 has 14 amino acids. Germline CDR1 and CDR2: SGHRS and YFSETQ. V was clipped by 0 bases and J by 6 bases, with 7 bases between them.

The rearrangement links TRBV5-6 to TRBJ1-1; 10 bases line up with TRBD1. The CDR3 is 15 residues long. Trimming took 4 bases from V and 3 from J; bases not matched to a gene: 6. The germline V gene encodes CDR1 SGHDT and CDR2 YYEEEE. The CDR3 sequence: CASSTGTGDHTEAFF. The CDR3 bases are TGTGCCAGCAGCACCGGGACAGGGGACCACACTGAAGCTTTCTTT. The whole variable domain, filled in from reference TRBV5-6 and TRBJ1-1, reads DAGVTQSPTHLIKTRGQQVTLRCSPKSGHDTVSWYQQALGQGPQFIFQYYEEEERQRGNFPDRFSGHQFPNYSSELNVNALLLGDSALYLCASSTGTGDHTEAFFGQGTRLTVV.

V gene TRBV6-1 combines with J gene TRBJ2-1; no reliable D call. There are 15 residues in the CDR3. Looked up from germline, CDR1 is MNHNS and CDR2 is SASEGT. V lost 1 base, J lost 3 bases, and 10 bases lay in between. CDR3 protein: CASSEEFGDYNEQFF. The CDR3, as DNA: TGTGCCAGCAGTGAAGAATTCGGAGACTACAATGAGCAGTTCTTC.

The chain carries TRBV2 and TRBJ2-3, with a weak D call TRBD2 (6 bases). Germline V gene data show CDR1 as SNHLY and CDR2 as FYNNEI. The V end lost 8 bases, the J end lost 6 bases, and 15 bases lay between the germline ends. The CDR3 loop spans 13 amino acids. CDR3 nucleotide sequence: TGTGCCAGCTCCCTCTCGGGGGTGGATACGCAGTATTTT. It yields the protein CASSLSGVDTQYF.

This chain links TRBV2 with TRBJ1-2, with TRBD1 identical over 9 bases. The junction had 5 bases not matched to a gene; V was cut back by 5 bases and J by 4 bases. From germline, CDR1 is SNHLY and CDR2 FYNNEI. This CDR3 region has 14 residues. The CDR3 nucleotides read TGTGCCAGCAGTCAGGACAGGGGTATCTATGGCTACACCTTC. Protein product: CASSQDRGIYGYTF. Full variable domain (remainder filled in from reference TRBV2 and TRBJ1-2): EPEVTQTPSHQVTQMGQEVILRCVPISNHLYFYWYRQILGQKVEFLVSFYNNEISEKSEIFDDQFSVERPDGSNFTLKIRSTKLEDSAMYFCASSQDRGIYGYTFGSGTRLTVV.